Below, 2 T cell receptor beta chains from the same sample are listed, as sequenced in a study of blood T cell repertoires in COVID-19. Assay used: immunoSEQ multiplex PCR; TCRdb lists only in-frame clones, some missing. This repertoire shows around 130,000 clones, roughly four fifths found once; its top ten account for 9% to 14%. The sequenced sample was peripheral blood. The receptors shown here come from a human donor in a cohort sampled during active COVID-19.

This clone was detected once. V usage is TRBV11-2 and J usage is TRBJ2-2, with 8 bases fitting TRBD1. Germline CDR1 SGHAT, CDR2 FQNNGV. J was trimmed by 6 bases and V by 5 bases; bases with no gene match: 5. The CDR3 contains 14 residues. The CDR3 region has the DNA TGTGCCAGCAGCCCCCGGACAGGGCCCGGGGAGCTGTTTTTT. Amino acids: CASSPRTGPGELFF.

This clone was seen only once. V usage is TRBV28 and J usage is TRBJ2-7; 9 bases agree with TRBD2. V lost 5 bases, J lost 2 bases, and 7 bases stayed unmatched. The CDR3 has 15 amino acids. In germline, CDR1 is MDHEN, CDR2 SYDVKM. The DNA for the CDR3 is TGTGCCAGCAGTCCCCATAGCGGGGGCCCCTACGAGCAGTACTTC. This translates into CASSPHSGGPYEQYF.